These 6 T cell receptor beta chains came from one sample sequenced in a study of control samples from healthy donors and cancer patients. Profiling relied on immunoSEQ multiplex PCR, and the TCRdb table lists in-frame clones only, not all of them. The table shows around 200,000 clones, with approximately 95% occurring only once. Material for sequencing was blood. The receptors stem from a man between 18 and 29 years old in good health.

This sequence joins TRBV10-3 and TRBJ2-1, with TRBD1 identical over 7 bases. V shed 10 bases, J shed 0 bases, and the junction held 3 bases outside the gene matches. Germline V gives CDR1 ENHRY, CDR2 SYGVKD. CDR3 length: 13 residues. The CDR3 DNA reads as TGTGCCAGTCGGGACAGCTCCTACAATGAGCAGTTCTTC. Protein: CASRDSSYNEQFF.

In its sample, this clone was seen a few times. The CDR3 spells CASRSGGARETQYF. The CDR3 DNA is TGCGCCAGCAGAAGCGGGGGGGCCAGGGAGACCCAGTACTTC. The chain joins TRBV10-2 to TRBJ2-5; 10 bases are a match to TRBD2. The CDR3 runs 14 residues. Per germline, CDR1 WSHSY and CDR2 SAAADI. V gave up 6 bases and J gave up 5 bases; unmatched junction bases: 6.

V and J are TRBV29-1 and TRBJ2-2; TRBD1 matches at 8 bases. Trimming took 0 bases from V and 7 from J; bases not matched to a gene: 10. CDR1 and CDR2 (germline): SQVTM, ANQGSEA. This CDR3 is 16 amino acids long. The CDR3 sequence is CSVEDLGQGANGELFF. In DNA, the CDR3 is TGCAGCGTTGAAGATCTTGGTCAGGGGGCGAACGGGGAGCTGTTTTTT.

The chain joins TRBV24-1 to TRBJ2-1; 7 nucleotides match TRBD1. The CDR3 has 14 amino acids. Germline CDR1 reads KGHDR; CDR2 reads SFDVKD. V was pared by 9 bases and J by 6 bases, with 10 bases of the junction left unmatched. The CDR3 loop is CATSRQGKGNEQFF. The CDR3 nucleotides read TGTGCCACCTCCCGACAGGGAAAGGGCAATGAGCAGTTCTTC.

The DNA of the CDR3 is TGTGCCAGCAGTTACTCGGGACGGAAGAACACTGAAGCTTTCTTT. This gives the protein CASSYSGRKNTEAFF. This chain connects TRBV6-5 to TRBJ1-1, with TRBD1 as a possible D gene (5 bases). Deletions cut 0 bases from V and 1 base from J, with 9 bases between. This CDR3 is built from 15 residues. Germline V gene lookup returns CDR1 MNHEY and CDR2 SVGAGI.

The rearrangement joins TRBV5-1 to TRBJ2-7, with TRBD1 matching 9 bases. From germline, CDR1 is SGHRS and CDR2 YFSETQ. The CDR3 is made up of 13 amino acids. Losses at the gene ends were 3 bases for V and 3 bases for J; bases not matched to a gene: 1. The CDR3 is CASSSTGGYEQYF. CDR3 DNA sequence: TGCGCCAGCAGCTCGACAGGGGGCTACGAGCAGTACTTC.